One and the same sample provided the 20 T cell receptor beta chains below, sequenced in a study of shared clonotypes between healthy human individuals. TCRdb's table, derived via immunoSEQ multiplex PCR, lists solely in-frame clones and lacks some. The sample includes more than 2 million clones, 90% to 95% of them seen just once. Sequencing was performed on naive CD4+ T cells sorted from blood. Subset meaning: CD45RA+ positively selected. These receptor sequences come from a man between 18 and 35 years old in good health.

The V and J genes are TRBV7-9 and TRBJ2-2; TRBD1 aligns across 7 bases. CDR3 length: 17 residues. Losses at the gene ends were 1 base for V and 6 bases for J; bases not matched to a gene: 11. Germline CDR1 is SEHNR and CDR2 is FQNEAQ (reference sequence). CDR3 coding DNA: TGTGCCAGCAGCTTAGTAATACTCGACAGGGCGGCCGGGGAGCTGTTTTTT. It yields the protein CASSLVILDRAAGELFF.

This chain links TRBV5-6 with TRBJ1-5; 8 nucleotides align to TRBD1. CDR1 is SGHDT and CDR2 is YYEEEE in the germline V gene. The V and J ends lost 4 bases and 9 bases, in that order; junction bases with no gene match: 12. CDR3 length: 15 residues. In DNA, the CDR3 is TGTGCCAGCAGCGCCCGAGGGACAGGTGGCTGGCCCCAGCATTTT. Protein sequence: CASSARGTGGWPQHF. Based on the CDR3 plus reference TRBV5-6 and TRBJ1-5, the full variable domain is DAGVTQSPTHLIKTRGQQVTLRCSPKSGHDTVSWYQQALGQGPQFIFQYYEEEERQRGNFPDRFSGHQFPNYSSELNVNALLLGDSALYLCASSARGTGGWPQHFGDGTRLSIL.

This clone was seen only once. The chain links TRBV11-2 to TRBJ2-3; D call uncertain. V lost 2 bases to trimming and J lost 4 bases, with 10 bases between them. The CDR3 has 14 amino acids. Looked up from germline, CDR1 is SGHAT and CDR2 is FQNNGV. This chain's CDR3 is CASSLPNGADTQYF. The CDR3 region has the DNA TGTGCCAGCAGCTTACCGAATGGCGCAGATACGCAGTATTTT.

V usage is TRBV6-6 and J usage is TRBJ2-5; either TRBD1 or TRBD2 may fit D (5 bases each). V lost 2 bases, J lost 0 bases, and 10 bases lay in between. Germline CDR1 MNHNY, CDR2 SVGAGI (reference sequence). The CDR3 loop spans 15 amino acids. Here the CDR3 DNA reads TGTGCCAGCAGTTACCCGGGACGGAACCAAGAGACCCAGTACTTC. Translating gives CASSYPGRNQETQYF.

The chain recombines TRBV14 with TRBJ1-1; D not resolved. Trimming removed 3 bases at V and 2 bases at J, with 10 bases between. The length of the CDR3 is 14 residues. The germline CDR1 and CDR2 sequences are SGHDN and FVKESK. This chain's CDR3 is CASSQAQRNTEAFF. The CDR3 DNA is TGTGCCAGCAGCCAGGCACAGCGTAACACTGAAGCTTTCTTT.

V is TRBV30 and J is TRBJ2-3; D may be TRBD1 or TRBD2 (6 bases each). V lost 0 bases and J 4 bases, leaving 14 bases between the germline ends. The CDR3 is 15 amino acids. Germline loops: CDR1 GTSNPN, CDR2 SVGIG (reference sequence). The CDR3 here is CAWSVGGGGSDTQYF. CDR3 sequence (DNA): TGTGCCTGGAGTGTAGGGGGAGGAGGGTCAGATACGCAGTATTTT.

This clone was counted a few times. The chain uses TRBV18 and TRBJ2-7, with 7 bases matching TRBD1. V was clipped by 4 bases and J by 7 bases; unmatched bases: 10. CDR3 length: 14 amino acids. Germline assignment: CDR1 KGHSH and CDR2 LQKENI. The CDR3 sequence: CASSLDRPPGEQYF. The DNA for the CDR3 is TGTGCCAGCTCACTGGACAGGCCTCCGGGGGAGCAGTACTTC. Combining the CDR3 with reference TRBV18 and TRBJ2-7 gives the whole variable domain NAGVMQNPRHLVRRRGQEARLRCSPMKGHSHVYWYRQLPEEGLKFMVYLQKENIIDESGMPKERFSAEFPKEGPSILRIQQVVRGDSAAYFCASSLDRPPGEQYFGPGTRLTVT.

The CDR3 region has the DNA TGTGCCAGCAGCTTGGCCGGAGGTTGGTCCGGCACAGATACGCAGTATTTT. This translates into CASSLAGGWSGTDTQYF. This rearrangement joins TRBV5-8 to TRBJ2-3, with D tentatively TRBD2 (5 bases). Germline V gene data show CDR1 as SGHTS and CDR2 as YDEGEE. The CDR3 spans 17 residues. Trimming took 0 bases from V and 1 from J, leaving 15 bases between them.

The table lists this clone with a count of one. This rearrangement joins TRBV9 to TRBJ2-1; D gene ambiguous. Trimming shortened V by 1 base and J by 6 bases, and 11 bases separated the two germline ends. Germline assignment: CDR1 SGDLS and CDR2 YYNGEE. The CDR3 consists of 14 residues. This chain's CDR3 is CASSVSSQANEQFF. CDR3 in DNA: TGTGCCAGCAGCGTAAGCTCCCAGGCCAATGAGCAGTTCTTC.

The J gene is TRBJ1-5, the V gene TRBV10-3, with 9 bases that match TRBD1. Germline V CDR1 and CDR2: ENHRY, SYGVKD. The V segment lost 0 bases and the J segment 6 bases; nucleotides outside the gene matches: 0. The CDR3 has 14 amino acids. The CDR3 nucleotides read TGTGCCATCAGTGAGTCGACAGGGGGTCAGCCCCAGCATTTT. Translated: CAISESTGGQPQHF.

This chain uses TRBV4-1 with TRBJ2-7; 11 bases map to TRBD1. Germline V gene data show CDR1 as MGHRA and CDR2 as YSYEKL. V lost 4 bases to trimming and J lost 7 bases; unmatched junction nucleotides: 9. The CDR3 is 15 amino acids. This CDR3 reads CASSRPGQGVGEQYF. The CDR3 DNA sequence: TGCGCCAGCAGCCGGCCGGGACAGGGGGTCGGTGAGCAGTACTTC.

A remark on this clone: Within the sample, other DNA sequences also encode this same CDR3. The J gene is TRBJ1-5, the V gene TRBV7-2; D is undetermined. V dropped 1 base and J dropped 2 bases, with 6 bases sitting between them. Per the germline V gene, CDR1 is SGHTA and CDR2 is FQGNSA. This CDR3 is 14 amino acids long. The CDR3 sequence: CASSLEPGNQPQHF. The CDR3, as DNA: TGTGCCAGCAGCTTAGAACCGGGCAATCAGCCCCAGCATTTT.

This chain connects TRBV10-3 to TRBJ2-2, with 8 bases lining up with TRBD1. Germline V gene lookup returns CDR1 ENHRY and CDR2 SYGVKD. V was clipped by 3 bases and J by 8 bases; unmatched bases: 11. The CDR3 has 16 amino acids. This CDR3 is CAISETGTGVRGELFF. The CDR3 DNA is TGTGCCATCAGTGAAACCGGGACAGGCGTTCGAGGGGAGCTGTTTTTT.

The rearrangement joins TRBV5-6 to TRBJ1-5, with TRBD1 as a possible D gene (5 bases). The CDR3 sequence is 16 residues long. Germline values: CDR1 SGHDT, CDR2 YYEEEE. Trimming took 3 bases from V and 3 from J, leaving 16 bases between them. The CDR3 here is CASSSGGQGYNQPQHF. The CDR3 nucleotides read TGTGCCAGCAGCTCTGGCGGGCAGGGCTACAATCAGCCCCAGCATTTT.

The gene calls are TRBV5-4 and TRBJ2-2; 7 bases agree with TRBD1. From germline, CDR1 is SGHNT and CDR2 YYREEE (reference sequence). V was clipped by 0 bases and J by 0 bases; unmatched bases: 5. The CDR3 loop spans 17 amino acids. The CDR3 reads CASSLGGGASNTGELFF. DNA for the CDR3: TGTGCCAGCAGCTTGGGAGGGGGCGCATCGAACACCGGGGAGCTGTTTTTT.

This clone has just a few counts. The J gene is TRBJ1-6, the V gene TRBV7-9, with a possible D match to TRBD1 (5 bases). Trimming stripped 5 bases from V and 11 bases from J, with 19 bases between. The CDR3 has 15 residues. CDR1 SEHNR and CDR2 FQNEAQ come from the germline V gene (reference sequence). The CDR3 protein is CASSPLTGRAAPLHF. CDR3 DNA: TGTGCCAGCAGCCCGCTGACGGGGCGAGCGGCACCCCTCCACTTT.

This chain uses TRBV30 with TRBJ1-1; no reliable D call. Trimming cost V 2 bases and J 1 base, with 8 bases left between them. The CDR3 runs to 13 residues. Per the germline V gene, CDR1 is GTSNPN and CDR2 is SVGIG (reference sequence). The CDR3 nucleotides read TGTGCCTGGAGTATACAAGGGAACACTGAAGCTTTCTTT. Protein sequence: CAWSIQGNTEAFF.

V and J are TRBV30 and TRBJ1-3, with 9 bases that match TRBD1. This CDR3 region has 15 residues. The J segment lost 4 bases and the V segment lost 3 bases, leaving 7 bases of the junction unmatched. Per germline, CDR1 GTSNPN and CDR2 SVGIG (reference sequence). CDR3 region: CAWRIQGAIGNTIYF. The DNA for the CDR3 is TGTGCCTGGAGGATACAGGGGGCGATCGGAAACACCATATATTTT.

The chain employs TRBV7-6 and TRBJ1-1, with D possibly matching TRBD1 (5 bases). The CDR3 is 14 residues long. Trimming removed 4 bases from V and 4 bases from J, with 13 bases in between. Germline V gene data show CDR1 as SGHVS and CDR2 as FNYEAQ. The CDR3 reads CASSSQRQGTEAFF. The CDR3 DNA sequence: TGTGCCAGCAGCTCTCAGAGGCAGGGCACTGAAGCTTTCTTT.

The V call is TRBV5-1, the J call TRBJ2-5; no definite D call. Germline V gene lookup returns CDR1 SGHRS and CDR2 YFSETQ. The germline V and J ends were trimmed by 0 bases and 0 bases, with 6 bases remaining between them. CDR3 length: 14 amino acids. CDR3: CASSLAQNQETQYF. CDR3 nucleotides: TGCGCCAGCAGCTTGGCTCAGAACCAAGAGACCCAGTACTTC.